Shown below are 29 T cell receptor beta chains from a single sample sequenced in a study of blood T cell repertoires in COVID-19. Assay used: immunoSEQ multiplex PCR; TCRdb lists only in-frame clones, some missing. Found here are approximately 200,000 clones, approximately 85% of them singletons; the top ten hold roughly 2.8%. Sequencing input: peripheral blood. The receptors stem from a man aged 50 to 59 who had recovered from COVID-19.

This chain links TRBV18 with TRBJ2-7; no clear D gene. The CDR3 loop spans 14 amino acids. CDR1 is KGHSH and CDR2 is LQKENI in the germline V gene. Trimming pared 3 bases from V and 0 bases from J, leaving 9 bases between. The CDR3 here is CASSPARSSYEQYF. The CDR3 DNA reads TGTGCCAGCTCACCCGCACGTAGCTCCTACGAGCAGTACTTC.

This rearrangement joins TRBV27 to TRBJ1-1; 7 bases match TRBD1. The CDR3 totals 13 residues. CDR1 is MNHEY and CDR2 is SMNVEV in the germline V gene (reference sequence). Trimming cost V 6 bases and J 4 bases; bases outside gene matches: 5. The CDR3 DNA reads TGTGCCAGCAGGTCAGGGGGTACCACTGAAGCTTTCTTT. Its protein product is CASRSGGTTEAFF.

CDR3 sequence: CASSLGPPRRGTEAFF. The CDR3 DNA sequence: TGCGCCAGCAGTCTGGGTCCTCCCCGCAGAGGGACTGAAGCTTTCTTT. The chain carries TRBV10-2 and TRBJ1-1, with D hard to call. The V gene lost 5 bases and the J gene lost 5 bases, with 21 bases spanning the gap. The CDR3 totals 16 residues. Germline V gene lookup returns CDR1 WSHSY and CDR2 SAAADI.

This clone was recorded once. Different DNA sequences within this sample yield the same CDR3. The CDR3 loop is CASSYDRVTDTQYF. The CDR3 DNA sequence: TGTGCCAGCAGTTATGACAGGGTCACAGATACGCAGTATTTT. The chain has TRBV6-6 and TRBJ2-3; TRBD1 aligns across 7 bases. The CDR3 extends over 14 amino acids. V gave up 3 bases and J gave up 2 bases; unmatched junction bases: 2. The germline gives CDR1 MNHNY, CDR2 SVGAGI (reference sequence).

The chain is built from TRBV18 and TRBJ2-1; 10 bases are a match to TRBD1. The CDR3 totals 15 residues. Germline CDR1 reads KGHSH; CDR2 reads LQKENI. With V trimmed by 2 bases and J by 7 bases, 5 bases remained unmatched. The CDR3 sequence is CASSPMTGGGNEQFF. The CDR3 bases are TGTGCCAGCTCACCAATGACAGGGGGCGGAAATGAGCAGTTCTTC.

V and J are TRBV15 and TRBJ2-7, with a possible D match to TRBD1 (6 bases). Trimming pared 5 bases from V and 2 bases from J, leaving 16 bases between. Germline CDR1 LNHNV, CDR2 YYDKDF (reference sequence). This CDR3 contains 15 residues. The CDR3: CATSPHSGTPYEQYF. The CDR3, as DNA: TGTGCCACCAGCCCTCATTCCGGGACACCCTACGAGCAGTACTTC.

This clone was detected once. This chain links TRBV28 with TRBJ1-1, with TRBD1 as a possible D gene (6 bases). V was trimmed by 1 base and J by 1 base, leaving 10 bases between them. Germline loops: CDR1 MDHEN, CDR2 SYDVKM. CDR3 length: 15 residues. The CDR3 reads CASSLFTTGNTEAFF. CDR3 sequence (DNA): TGTGCCAGCAGTTTATTCACGACAGGGAACACTGAAGCTTTCTTT.

V usage is TRBV7-8 and J usage is TRBJ2-2; possible D gene TRBD2, 6 bases. Trimming cost V 0 bases and J 1 base, with 9 bases left between them. CDR1 is SGHVS, CDR2 FQNEAQ, per germline. This CDR3 region has 16 residues. Here the CDR3 DNA reads TGTGCCAGCAGCTTAGCTGGCGGGGTGAACACCGGGGAGCTGTTTTTT. Its protein product is CASSLAGGVNTGELFF.

The chain uses TRBV6-5 and TRBJ2-5, with 7 bases aligning to TRBD2. This CDR3 contains 13 residues. Trimming removed 5 bases from V and 3 bases from J; junction bases left unmatched: 3. The germline V gene has CDR1 MNHEY and CDR2 SVGAGI. The CDR3 loop is CASSRSGEETQYF. CDR3 DNA sequence: TGTGCCAGCAGTCGGAGCGGGGAAGAGACCCAGTACTTC.

This clone was seen a single time. The gene calls are TRBV3-1 (or the pseudogene TRBV3-2) and TRBJ2-7; 14 bases agree with TRBD2. V dropped 4 bases and J dropped 3; count of bases not matched to a gene: 2. The CDR3 runs to 15 residues. The germline V gene encodes CDR1 LGHDT and CDR2 YNNKEL (reference sequence). The CDR3 protein is CASSRGTSGSYEQYF. The DNA for the CDR3 is TGTGCCAGCAGCCGAGGGACTAGCGGGAGCTACGAGCAGTACTTC.

The CDR3 spells CAINPAREDEQYF. The CDR3 DNA reads as TGTGCCATCAACCCCGCGCGGGAGGACGAGCAGTACTTC. The chain uses TRBV10-3 and TRBJ2-7, with 8 nucleotides matching TRBD2. Germline assignment: CDR1 ENHRY and CDR2 SYGVKD. This CDR3 is built from 13 residues. V was pared by 7 bases and J by 5 bases, with 7 bases of the junction left unmatched.

This sequence joins TRBV19 and TRBJ2-3, with TRBD1 as a possible D gene (6 bases). The germline V gene encodes CDR1 LNHDA and CDR2 SQIVND (reference sequence). Trimming removed 4 bases from V and 0 bases from J, with 11 bases in between. CDR3 length equals 15 residues. The CDR3 DNA is TGTGCCAGTAGTACAGGACAGTTTAGCACAGATACGCAGTATTTT. Translation gives CASSTGQFSTDTQYF.

The V call is TRBV28, the J call TRBJ2-6; 7 positions agree with TRBD1. The CDR3 is 18 residues long. Losses at the gene ends were 0 bases for V and 1 base for J; bases not matched to a gene: 6. The germline V gene encodes CDR1 MDHEN and CDR2 SYDVKM. The chain's CDR3 is CASSLWGQLVSGANVLTF. The CDR3 DNA follows: TGTGCCAGCAGTTTATGGGGACAGTTAGTATCTGGGGCCAACGTCCTGACTTTC.

The chain is built from TRBV27 and TRBJ1-1; possible D gene TRBD1, 5 bases. This CDR3 contains 15 residues. The V end lost 5 bases, the J end lost 0 bases, and 13 bases lay between the germline ends. The V gene's germline CDR1 is MNHEY and CDR2 SMNVEV (reference sequence). CDR3 nucleotides: TGTGCCAGCAGTCCGACCGACAGCATGAACACTGAAGCTTTCTTT. Its translation: CASSPTDSMNTEAFF.

This clone is classed as medium-sized. V is TRBV29-1 and J is TRBJ1-1; 11 nucleotides align to TRBD1. J was trimmed by 6 bases and V by 6 bases; bases with no gene match: 6. Germline V gene sequence: CDR1 SQVTM, CDR2 ANQGSEA. The CDR3 has 13 residues. The CDR3 protein is CSVRDRGAPEAFF. The CDR3 coding sequence is TGCAGCGTCAGGGACAGGGGGGCCCCTGAAGCTTTCTTT.

This clone showed up just once. The chain is built from TRBV24-1 and TRBJ2-1; D may be TRBD2 (5 bases). Germline V gene lookup returns CDR1 KGHDR and CDR2 SFDVKD. V lost 3 bases and J lost 2, with 16 bases in between. CDR3 length: 17 amino acids. The CDR3 is CATSDGERRATYNEQFF. In DNA form, the CDR3 reads TGTGCCACCAGTGATGGGGAACGGCGGGCAACCTACAATGAGCAGTTCTTC.

The chain joins TRBV5-1 to TRBJ2-7, with 7 bases fitting TRBD1. V was clipped by 2 bases and J by 6 bases; unmatched bases: 8. Germline-derived CDR1 and CDR2 are SGHRS and YFSETQ. This CDR3 contains 14 residues. The DNA for the CDR3 is TGCGCCAGCAGCTTACCCGGCACAGGGGTCGAGCAGTACTTC. Translation: CASSLPGTGVEQYF.

This rearrangement joins TRBV19 to TRBJ2-1; TRBD2 agrees at 9 bases. Germline V gives CDR1 LNHDA, CDR2 SQIVND (reference sequence). The CDR3 has 18 amino acids. Germline trimming cut 2 bases from V and 4 bases from J; bases unmatched to any gene: 12. The DNA for the CDR3 is TGTGCCAGTAGTATATCCCCCCTTTTAGCGGGGGATTACAATGAGCAGTTCTTC. It translates to CASSISPLLAGDYNEQFF. Full variable domain (missing parts from reference TRBV19 and TRBJ2-1): DGGITQSPKYLFRKEGQNVTLSCEQNLNHDAMYWYRQDPGQGLRLIYYSQIVNDFQKGDIAEGYSVSREKKESFPLTVTSAQKNPTAFYLCASSISPLLAGDYNEQFFGPGTRLTVL.

The chain has TRBV19 and TRBJ1-6; 9 bases align to TRBD1. V was pared by 0 bases and J by 7 bases, with 13 bases of the junction left unmatched. This CDR3 has 19 amino acids. CDR1 is LNHDA and CDR2 is SQIVND in the germline V gene (reference sequence). The CDR3 nucleotides read TGTGCCAGTAGTATAGACAACCGACCGGGACAGGGCAACAATTCACCCCTCCACTTT. It yields the protein CASSIDNRPGQGNNSPLHF.

The J gene is TRBJ2-7, the V gene TRBV6-6; D uncertain. V dropped 0 bases and J dropped 1 base, with 7 bases sitting between them. Germline-derived CDR1 and CDR2 are MNHNY and SVGAGI (reference sequence). The CDR3 has 14 residues. CDR3 sequence reads: CASSYSRQSYEQYF. The CDR3 DNA reads TGTGCCAGCAGTTACTCGAGGCAGTCCTACGAGCAGTACTTC.

The chain employs TRBV28 and TRBJ1-4; a weak D match, TRBD1 (5 bases). Trimming cost V 8 bases and J 4 bases, with 8 bases left between them. Per germline, CDR1 MDHEN and CDR2 SYDVKM. The CDR3 runs to 12 residues. This CDR3 reads CASGALNEKLFF. The CDR3 DNA is TGTGCCAGCGGGGCCCTTAATGAAAAACTGTTTTTT.

The chain links TRBV5-6 to TRBJ2-7, with D perhaps matching TRBD1 (6 bases). Germline CDR1 is SGHDT and CDR2 is YYEEEE. V was trimmed by 2 bases and J by 5 bases, leaving 11 bases between them. This CDR3 has 13 residues. CDR3 residues: CASSFVQGHEQYF. The DNA for the CDR3 is TGTGCCAGCAGCTTTGTACAGGGCCACGAGCAGTACTTC.

The CDR3 nucleotides read TGTGCCAGCAGGAACCACAGGCGAAGTAACACTGAAGCTTTCTTT. This codes for CASRNHRRSNTEAFF. V is TRBV28 and J is TRBJ1-1; D perhaps matches TRBD1 (5 bases). CDR1 MDHEN and CDR2 SYDVKM come from the germline V gene. V was trimmed by 6 bases and J by 2 bases, leaving 16 bases between them. CDR3 size: 15 residues.

The chain links TRBV2 to TRBJ2-3; the match to TRBD2 covers 10 bases. The V segment lost 7 bases and the J segment 11 bases; nucleotides outside the gene matches: 9. Germline V lookup: CDR1 SNHLY, CDR2 FYNNEI. There are 13 residues in the CDR3. The CDR3 protein is CASTLAGVIVQYF. The CDR3 DNA reads TGTGCCAGCACCCTAGCGGGAGTCATTGTGCAGTATTTT.

This clone was seen a few times. The chain recombines TRBV5-1 with TRBJ2-7; TRBD1 might be the D (5 bases). The CDR3 totals 14 residues. Looked up from germline, CDR1 is SGHRS and CDR2 is YFSETQ. The V end lost 1 base, the J end lost 7 bases, and 15 bases lay between the germline ends. The CDR3 region is CASSLRQGVGEQYF. The DNA of the CDR3 is TGCGCCAGCAGCTTGCGGCAGGGTGTGGGAGAGCAGTACTTC.

The chain uses TRBV28 and TRBJ2-5; D remains ambiguous. V dropped 6 bases and J dropped 7 bases, with 18 bases sitting between them. The CDR3 extends over 14 amino acids. Germline CDR1 MDHEN, CDR2 SYDVKM. DNA of the CDR3: TGTGCCAGCAGGATCTCTCCCCTTGAGCGGACCCAGTACTTC. Protein sequence: CASRISPLERTQYF.

This clone was observed a single time. The genes are TRBV6-5 and TRBJ1-6; D gene unclear. CDR3 length: 14 residues. The germline V gene encodes CDR1 MNHEY and CDR2 SVGAGI. With 5 bases removed from V and 6 bases from J, the gap between germline ends came to 11 bases. The CDR3: CASSLAGINSPLHF. The CDR3 nucleotides are TGTGCCAGCAGTCTTGCAGGAATTAATTCACCCCTCCACTTT.

The chain links TRBV1 to TRBJ1-4; the D call in the table, TRBD1, was not verified against the DNA. TRBV1 is a listed pseudogene. The CDR3 contains 14 residues. The CDR3, as DNA: TGCACCAGCAGCCCCATGGCCTCAGGCGAAAAACTGTTTTTT. It codes for CTSSPMASGEKLFF.

The V and J genes are TRBV30 and TRBJ1-3, with a weak D call TRBD1 (6 bases). With 2 bases removed from V and 2 bases from J, the gap between germline ends came to 10 bases. The V gene's germline CDR1 is GTSNPN and CDR2 SVGIG (reference sequence). This CDR3 spans 14 amino acids. DNA of the CDR3: TGTGCCTGGAGTCCCGGGACAACTGGAAACACCATATATTTT. Translating gives CAWSPGTTGNTIYF.